This T cell receptor (beta chain) was recorded in a study of CD8 T cells in Susac syndrome. An input of 0.5 to 1 ug of RNA was subjected to reverse transcription using random hexamers. An immunoSEQ multiplex PCR generated amplified TCR beta CDR3 products spanning 54 Vbeta and 13 Jbeta. One entry per CDR3 protein results from TCRdb running MiXCR on the immunoSEQ multiplex PCR reads. The data contain more than 95,000 distinct CDR3 sequences, roughly 93% of them seen just once; the ten biggest clones take up roughly 0.3%. Study-level results: As the study acknowledged, the number of individuals who were part of its TCR sequencing and HLA analysis was relatively small.

From blood CD8+ and CD4+ T cells, TCR beta sequences were generated. TEMRA cells were FACS-enriched, and CD8+ and CD4+ T cells were isolated negatively. Points on this clonotype: What it binds is not known.

The clonotype comes from a human donor with multiple sclerosis. Sample: CD8+ T cells from PBMCs.

The CDR3 here is CASSYSEQYF. For the CDR3, the DNA is TGTGCCAGCAGCTACTCCGAGCAGTACTTC. This chain links TRBV28 with TRBJ2-7; no clear D gene. Looked up from germline, CDR1 is MDHEN and CDR2 is SYDVKM. With 6 bases removed from V and 6 bases from J, the gap between germline ends came to 6 bases. The CDR3 length is 10 residues.